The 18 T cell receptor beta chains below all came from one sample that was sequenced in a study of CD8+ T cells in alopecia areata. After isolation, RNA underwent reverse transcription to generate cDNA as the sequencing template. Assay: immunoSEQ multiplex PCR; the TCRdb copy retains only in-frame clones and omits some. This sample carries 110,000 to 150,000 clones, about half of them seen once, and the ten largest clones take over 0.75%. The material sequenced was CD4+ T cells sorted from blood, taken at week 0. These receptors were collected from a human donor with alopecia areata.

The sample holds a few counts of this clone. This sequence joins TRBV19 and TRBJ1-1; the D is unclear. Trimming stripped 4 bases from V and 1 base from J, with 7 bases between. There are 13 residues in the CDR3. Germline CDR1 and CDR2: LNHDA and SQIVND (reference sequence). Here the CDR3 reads CASSSVGNTEAFF. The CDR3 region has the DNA TGTGCCAGTAGTAGTGTGGGGAACACTGAAGCTTTCTTT.

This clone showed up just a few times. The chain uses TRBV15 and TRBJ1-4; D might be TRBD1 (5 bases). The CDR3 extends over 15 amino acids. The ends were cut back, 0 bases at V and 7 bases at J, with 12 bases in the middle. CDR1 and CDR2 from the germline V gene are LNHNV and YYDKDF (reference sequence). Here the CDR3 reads CATSRDVGGVEKLFF. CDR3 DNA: TGTGCCACCAGCAGAGATGTAGGAGGGGTTGAAAAACTGTTTTTT. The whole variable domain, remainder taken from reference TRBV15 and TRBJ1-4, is DAMVIQNPRYQVTQFGKPVTLSCSQTLNHNVMYWYQQKSSQAPKLLFHYYDKDFNNEADTPDNFQSRRPNTSFCFLDIRSPGLGDTAMYLCATSRDVGGVEKLFFGSGTQLSVL.

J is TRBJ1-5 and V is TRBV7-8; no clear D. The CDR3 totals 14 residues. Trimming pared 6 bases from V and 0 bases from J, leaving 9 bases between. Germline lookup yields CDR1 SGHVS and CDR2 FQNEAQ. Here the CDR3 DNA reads TGTGCCAGCAGTCCCGAATATAGCAATCAGCCCCAGCATTTT. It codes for CASSPEYSNQPQHF.

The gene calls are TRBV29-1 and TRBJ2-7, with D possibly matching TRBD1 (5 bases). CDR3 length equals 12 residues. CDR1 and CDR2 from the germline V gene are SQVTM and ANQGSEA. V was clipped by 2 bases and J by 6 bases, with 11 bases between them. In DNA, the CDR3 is TGCAGCGTTGAACAGGGTTCTGGCGAGCAGTACTTC. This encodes CSVEQGSGEQYF.

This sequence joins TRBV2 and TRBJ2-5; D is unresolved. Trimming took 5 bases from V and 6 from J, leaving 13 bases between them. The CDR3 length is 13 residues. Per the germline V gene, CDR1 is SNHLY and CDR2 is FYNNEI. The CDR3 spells CASSPDPGQTQYF. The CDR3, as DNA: TGTGCCAGCAGTCCCGACCCAGGACAGACCCAGTACTTC.

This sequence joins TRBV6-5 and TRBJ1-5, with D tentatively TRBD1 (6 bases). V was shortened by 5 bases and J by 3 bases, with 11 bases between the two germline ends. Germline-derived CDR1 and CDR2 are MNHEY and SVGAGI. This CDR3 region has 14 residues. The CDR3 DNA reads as TGTGCCAGCAGTACAGGGTTAGACAATCAGCCCCAGCATTTT. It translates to CASSTGLDNQPQHF.

CDR3 in DNA: TGTGCCAGCAGCCCGACCTCCGGGACACCCACCGGGACCCAGTACTTC. Amino acid sequence: CASSPTSGTPTGTQYF. This chain links TRBV7-8 with TRBJ2-5; perhaps TRBD1 as D (6 bases). V dropped 5 bases and J dropped 7 bases, with 23 bases sitting between them. From germline, CDR1 is SGHVS and CDR2 FQNEAQ. The CDR3 spans 16 residues.

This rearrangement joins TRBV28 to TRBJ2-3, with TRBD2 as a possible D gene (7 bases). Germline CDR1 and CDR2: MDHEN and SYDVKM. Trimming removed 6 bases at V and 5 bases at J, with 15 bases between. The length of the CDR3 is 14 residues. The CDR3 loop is CASSSTRGGDTQYF. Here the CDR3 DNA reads TGTGCCAGCAGCTCGACTAGGGGGGGAGATACGCAGTATTTT.

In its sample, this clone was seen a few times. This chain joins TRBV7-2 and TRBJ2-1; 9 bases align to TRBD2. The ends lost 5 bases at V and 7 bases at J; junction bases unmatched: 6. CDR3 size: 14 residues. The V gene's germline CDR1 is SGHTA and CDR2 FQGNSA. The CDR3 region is CASSRRREGNEQFF. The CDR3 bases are TGTGCCAGCAGCCGCCGGCGGGAGGGAAATGAGCAGTTCTTC.

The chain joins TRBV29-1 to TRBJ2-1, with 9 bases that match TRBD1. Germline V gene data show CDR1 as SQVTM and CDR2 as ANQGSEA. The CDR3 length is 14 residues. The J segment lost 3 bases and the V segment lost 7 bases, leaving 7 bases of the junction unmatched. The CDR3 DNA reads TGCAGCGCCTTAGGACAGGGGATCTACAATGAGCAGTTCTTC. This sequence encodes CSALGQGIYNEQFF.

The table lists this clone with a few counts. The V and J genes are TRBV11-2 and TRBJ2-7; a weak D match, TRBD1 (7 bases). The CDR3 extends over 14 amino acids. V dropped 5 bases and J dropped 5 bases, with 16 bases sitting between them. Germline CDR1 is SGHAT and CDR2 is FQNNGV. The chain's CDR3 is CASSHRTGGDEQYF. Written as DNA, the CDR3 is TGTGCCAGCAGCCACCGGACAGGCGGGGACGAGCAGTACTTC.

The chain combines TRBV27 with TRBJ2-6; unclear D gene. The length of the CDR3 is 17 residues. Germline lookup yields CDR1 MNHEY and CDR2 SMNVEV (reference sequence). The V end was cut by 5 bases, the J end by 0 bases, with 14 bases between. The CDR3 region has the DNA TGTGCCAGCAGTGAACAAATCGGTGGCTCTGGGGCCAACGTCCTGACTTTC. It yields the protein CASSEQIGGSGANVLTF.

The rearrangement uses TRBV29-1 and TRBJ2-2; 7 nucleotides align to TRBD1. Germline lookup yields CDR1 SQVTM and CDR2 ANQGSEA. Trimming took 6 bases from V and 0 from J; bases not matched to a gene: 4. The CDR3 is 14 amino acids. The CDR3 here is CSVSGQANTGELFF. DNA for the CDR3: TGCAGCGTCTCCGGACAGGCGAACACCGGGGAGCTGTTTTTT.

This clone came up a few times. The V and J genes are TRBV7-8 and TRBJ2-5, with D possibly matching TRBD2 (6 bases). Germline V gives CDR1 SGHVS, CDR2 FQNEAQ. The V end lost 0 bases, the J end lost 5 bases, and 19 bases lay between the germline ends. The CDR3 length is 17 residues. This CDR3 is CASSLALGLRSGETQYF. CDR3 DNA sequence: TGTGCCAGCAGCTTAGCGTTGGGACTTAGGTCGGGCGAGACCCAGTACTTC.

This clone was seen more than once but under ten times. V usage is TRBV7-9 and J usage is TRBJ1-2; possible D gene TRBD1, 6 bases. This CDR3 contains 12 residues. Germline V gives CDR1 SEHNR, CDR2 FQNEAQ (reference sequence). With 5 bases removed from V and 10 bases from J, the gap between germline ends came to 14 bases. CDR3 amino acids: CASSPRDIDYTF. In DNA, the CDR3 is TGTGCCAGCAGCCCCCGGGACATAGACTACACCTTC. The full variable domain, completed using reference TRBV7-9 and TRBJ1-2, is DTGVSQNPRHKITKRGQNVTFRCDPISEHNRLYWYRQTLGQGPEFLTYFQNEAQLEKSRLLSDRFSAERPKGSFSTLEIQRTEQGDSAMYLCASSPRDIDYTFGSGTRLTVV.

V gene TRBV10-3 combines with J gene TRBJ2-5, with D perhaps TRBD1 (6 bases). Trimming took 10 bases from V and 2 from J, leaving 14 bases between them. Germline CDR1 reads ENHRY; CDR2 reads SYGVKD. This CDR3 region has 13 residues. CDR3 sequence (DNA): TGTGCCACCATGGGCGACAGGCAAGAGACCCAGTACTTC. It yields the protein CATMGDRQETQYF.

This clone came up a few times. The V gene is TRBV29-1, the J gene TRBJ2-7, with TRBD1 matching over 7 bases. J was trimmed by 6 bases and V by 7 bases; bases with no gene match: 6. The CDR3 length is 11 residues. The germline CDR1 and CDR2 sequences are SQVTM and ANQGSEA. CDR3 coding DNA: TGCAGCGCCTCGACAGGGCCCGAGCAGTACTTC. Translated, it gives CSASTGPEQYF.

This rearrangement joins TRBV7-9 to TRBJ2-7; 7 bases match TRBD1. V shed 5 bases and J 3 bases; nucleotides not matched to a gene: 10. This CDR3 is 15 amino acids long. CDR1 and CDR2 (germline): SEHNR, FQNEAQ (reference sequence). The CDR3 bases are TGTGCCAGCAGCCCACCAGGGACAGCTAACTACGAGCAGTACTTC. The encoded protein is CASSPPGTANYEQYF.